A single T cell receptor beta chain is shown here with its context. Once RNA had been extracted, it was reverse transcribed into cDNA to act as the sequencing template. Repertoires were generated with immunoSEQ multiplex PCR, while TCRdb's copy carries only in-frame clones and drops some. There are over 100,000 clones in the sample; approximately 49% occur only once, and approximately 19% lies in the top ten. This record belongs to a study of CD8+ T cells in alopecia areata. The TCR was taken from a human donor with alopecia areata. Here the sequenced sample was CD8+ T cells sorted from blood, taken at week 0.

This CDR3 is CASSLSFPGTEGYEQYF. For the CDR3, the DNA is TGCGCCAGCAGCCTCTCATTTCCCGGGACTGAGGGCTACGAGCAGTACTTC. V and J are TRBV4-3 and TRBJ2-7; possibly TRBD2 for D (6 bases). Germline CDR1 is LGHNA and CDR2 is YSLEER. The CDR3 covers 17 residues. V lost 4 bases to trimming and J lost 3 bases, with 22 bases between them.